Below are 14 T cell receptor beta chains sequenced from a single sample in a study of T cells after yellow fever vaccination. In TCRdb, the 5' RACE reads were re-called with MiXCR into one record per CDR3 protein. This sample has 450,000 to 650,000 distinct CDR3 sequences, with 21% found just once. This specimen consisted of PBMCs, obtained roughly 20 days after the first yellow fever vaccination. The receptors here all came from a man younger than 35 who received the YFV17D yellow fever vaccine.

The chain joins TRBV28 to TRBJ2-7, with 9 bases that match TRBD1. The J segment lost 12 bases and the V segment lost 7 bases, leaving 7 bases of the junction unmatched. The CDR3 loop spans 11 amino acids. Per germline, CDR1 MDHEN and CDR2 SYDVKM. CDR3 region: CASTGTGKWYV. Here the CDR3 DNA reads TGTGCCAGCACCGGGACAGGGAAGTGGTACGTC.

This clonotype was detected ten times or more. The chain recombines TRBV29-1 with TRBJ2-5; maybe TRBD1 (6 bases). Per the germline V gene, CDR1 is SQVTM and CDR2 is ANQGSEA. The CDR3 covers 14 residues. The germline V and J ends were trimmed by 7 bases and 6 bases, with 21 bases remaining between them. The CDR3 DNA reads TGCAGCGCTGAGGGGGAGATCCTCCTGCAGACCCAGTACTTC. This codes for CSAEGEILLQTQYF.

This chain uses TRBV4-1 with TRBJ1-4; tentatively, D is TRBD1 (6 bases). CDR3 length: 13 amino acids. Looked up from germline, CDR1 is MGHRA and CDR2 is YSYEKL. Deletions cut 4 bases from V and 8 bases from J, with 11 bases between. The CDR3 loop is CASSPGTTEKLFF. In nucleotides, the CDR3 is TGCGCCAGCAGCCCCGGGACAACAGAAAAACTGTTTTTT.

The chain links TRBV20-1 to TRBJ1-1; D possibly corresponds to TRBD1 (5 bases). The CDR3 sequence is 11 residues long. Trimming removed 8 bases from V and 5 bases from J, with 12 bases in between. CDR1 is DFQATT and CDR2 is SNEGSKA in the germline V gene (reference sequence). This CDR3 reads CSPGGRTEAFF. The CDR3 DNA follows: TGCAGTCCTGGGGGACGAACTGAAGCTTTCTTT.

The gene calls are TRBV7-8 and TRBJ2-7, with D tentatively TRBD1 (5 bases). From germline, CDR1 is SGHVS and CDR2 FQNEAQ. Trimming pared 0 bases from V and 2 bases from J, leaving 8 bases between. The CDR3 spans 14 residues. The CDR3 bases are TGTGCCAGCAGCTTAGCACGGACACCCTACGAGCAGTACTTC. Protein: CASSLARTPYEQYF.

The chain is built from TRBV12-3 or TRBV12-4 and TRBJ1-1; tentatively, D is TRBD1 (5 bases). The CDR3 is 16 amino acids. V was shortened by 4 bases and J by 4 bases, with 19 bases between the two germline ends. CDR3 nucleotide sequence: TGTGCCAGCAGTTCTCTTTGGGCACGGGGACCCACTGAAGCTTTCTTT. It encodes CASSSLWARGPTEAFF.

V is TRBV7-2 and J is TRBJ1-1; no clear D. This CDR3 region has 15 residues. From germline, CDR1 is SGHTA and CDR2 FQGNSA. V gave up 1 base and J gave up 4 bases, with 13 bases separating them. For the CDR3, the DNA is TGTGCCAGCAGCTTAGTGAGGGTTATGCTCACTGAAGCTTTCTTT. Amino acids: CASSLVRVMLTEAFF.

This clonotype was seen only a few times. The gene calls are TRBV4-2 and TRBJ1-6; unclear D gene. The V gene's germline CDR1 is LGHNA and CDR2 YNFKEQ. The CDR3 extends over 16 amino acids. V shed 0 bases and J shed 7 bases, with 13 bases lying between them. The CDR3 sequence: CASSQDSRGRNSPLHF. CDR3 nucleotide sequence: TGTGCCAGCAGCCAAGATTCACGGGGTAGGAATTCACCCCTCCACTTT.

The chain carries TRBV29-1 and TRBJ1-3; no clear D gene. This CDR3 spans 15 amino acids. Trimming cost V 7 bases and J 1 base, with 17 bases left between them. The germline CDR1 and CDR2 sequences are SQVTM and ANQGSEA. This CDR3 is CSAATTYRSGNTIYF. The DNA for the CDR3 is TGCAGCGCTGCGACGACGTACCGATCTGGAAACACCATATATTTT. The full variable domain, with the rest looked up from reference TRBV29-1 and TRBJ1-3, is SAVISQKPSRDICQRGTSLTIQCQVDSQVTMMFWYRQQPGQSLTLIATANQGSEATYESGFVIDKFPISRPNLTFSTLTVSNMSPEDSSIYLCSAATTYRSGNTIYFGEGSWLTVV.

The chain joins TRBV6-1 to TRBJ2-6; D call uncertain. The germline CDR1 and CDR2 sequences are MNHNS and SASEGT. The CDR3 spans 13 residues. Trimming took 5 bases from V and 7 from J, leaving 9 bases between them. This chain's CDR3 is CASSPGLANVLTF. CDR3 bases: TGTGCCAGCAGTCCCGGGTTAGCCAACGTCCTGACTTTC.

J is TRBJ2-3 and V is TRBV25-1; D ambiguous. The ends were cut back, 7 bases at V and 1 base at J, with 9 bases in the middle. Germline loops: CDR1 MGHDK, CDR2 SYGVNS. This CDR3 comprises 13 residues. The CDR3 DNA follows: TGTGCCAGCACCCGGGCGGGCACAGATACGCAGTATTTT. This gives the protein CASTRAGTDTQYF.

This clonotype turned up a few times. The genes are TRBV7-9 and TRBJ2-7; D may be TRBD1 (5 bases). Germline values: CDR1 SEHNR, CDR2 FQNEAQ (reference sequence). The CDR3 is 16 residues long. V was trimmed by 3 bases and J by 0 bases, leaving 15 bases between them. The CDR3 loop is CASSLFQTVSSYEQYF. The CDR3 DNA follows: TGTGCCAGCAGCTTGTTTCAGACAGTCAGCTCCTACGAGCAGTACTTC.

The chain uses TRBV7-8 and TRBJ2-6, with D hard to call. The V gene lost 1 base and the J gene lost 3 bases, with 16 bases spanning the gap. The CDR3 is 18 residues long. Germline CDR1 and CDR2: SGHVS and FQNEAQ. The CDR3 reads CASSLGRAAQVGANVLTF. Here the CDR3 DNA reads TGTGCCAGCAGCTTAGGTAGGGCTGCTCAGGTTGGGGCCAACGTCCTGACTTTC.

CDR3 bases: TGTGCCACCAGTCAGCAGGGCCGAACCGGGGAGCTGTTTTTT. It is translated as CATSQQGRTGELFF. The gene calls are TRBV24-1 and TRBJ2-2, with D maybe TRBD1 (5 bases). V was pared by 6 bases and J by 5 bases, with 12 bases between. The CDR3 covers 14 residues. Germline values: CDR1 KGHDR, CDR2 SFDVKD.